This TCR beta chain was sequenced in a study of CD8 T cells in ankylosing spondylitis. Via MiXCR, TCRdb re-called the 5' RACE reads, giving one row per CDR3 protein. This sample carries about 800,000 distinct CDR3 sequences, approximately 12% of them seen once, and the ten largest clones take around 0.51%. The CDR3 spans 14 residues. V gave up 7 bases and J gave up 12 bases; unmatched junction bases: 16. This clonotype was observed a few times. Its antigen is unidentified. Broader study findings: Earlier literature documents some of the motif variants in reactive arthritis synovial fluid and blood. Disease-linked clones, CD8+, were relatively rare in peripheral blood. Characteristic of ankylosing spondylitis blood, it appeared, was a TCR beta motif comprising about eight highly homologous variants. Significant enrichment of disease-linked clones was reportedly seen in matched ankylosing spondylitis synovial fluid.

The sequenced sample consisted of blood, either unsorted or a sorted T cell fraction (not recorded which). The V gene is TRBV5-7, the J gene TRBJ2-4; TRBD2 matches at 7 bases. TRBV5-7 qualifies as an ORF whose function is uncertain. This clonotype was obtained from a male donor with ankylosing spondylitis. The CDR3 nucleotides are TGTGCCAGCGGATTCACTAGCGAGGGCCCCAATCAGTACTTC. Protein product: CASGFTSEGPNQYF.